This TCR beta chain was sequenced in a study of T cell responses to AZD1222 COVID-19 vaccine. Study observations and caveats: There were repertoire samples only from the period after the peak T cell response. Reportedly, nearly half the spike-specific TCRs target unmutated variant regions. Breadth and depth of Spike-specific TCRs rose after two AZD1222 doses. Most donors were white British and more were female, and clonal diversity was possibly underestimated.

To note about this clone: Antigen: not known.

Trimming cost V 5 bases and J 0 bases, with 7 bases left between them. CDR3 length: 13 amino acids. Germline CDR1 and CDR2: SGHTA and FQGNSA. The assay was immunoSEQ multiplex PCR, and TCRdb's table has in-frame clones only and misses some. The table has some 92,000 clones, around 90% seen once. The rearrangement links TRBV7-2 to TRBJ1-2, with D uncertain. Material: peripheral blood, obtained on day 0 of MenACWY control vaccination. The sequence came from an adult in good health. The CDR3 here is CASSPGSNYGYTF. Here the CDR3 DNA reads TGTGCCAGCAGCCCAGGATCTAACTATGGCTACACCTTC.